The T cell receptor beta chain under discussion was sequenced for a study of blood T cell repertoires in COVID-19. J lost 4 bases, V lost 4 bases, and 2 bases had no gene match. CDR1 is SNHLY, CDR2 FYNNEI, per germline. The CDR3 extends over 13 amino acids. Sequenced by immunoSEQ multiplex PCR; TCRdb stores in-frame clones only, minus some. The sample lists roughly 70,000 clones; roughly 84% were seen once. The source is a human donor in a cohort sampled during active COVID-19. Source material: peripheral blood. This rearrangement joins TRBV2 to TRBJ2-7, with 9 bases aligning to TRBD1. Here the CDR3 DNA reads TGTGCCAGCAGTGCAGGGACAGGGTACGAGCAGTACTTC. It codes for CASSAGTGYEQYF. Full variable domain (remainder filled in from reference TRBV2 and TRBJ2-7): EPEVTQTPSHQVTQMGQEVILRCVPISNHLYFYWYRQILGQKVEFLVSFYNNEISEKSEIFDDQFSVERPDGSNFTLKIRSTKLEDSAMYFCASSAGTGYEQYFGPGTRLTVT.